The 14 T cell receptor beta chains reported below all come from one sample, sequenced in a study of cytomegalovirus exposure and HLA in healthy donors. The PCR contained 60 Vbeta and 13 Jbeta primers. This table comes from immunoSEQ multiplex PCR, and its TCRdb copy is limited to in-frame clones, with some not included. The sample yields about 190,000 clones, approximately 85% seen once. Sequences were obtained from PBMCs. These receptors were collected from a man between 18 and 29 years old in good health and CMV-seronegative.

This clone turned up a few times. This chain's CDR3 is CASSVAVVGRGTDTQYF. The DNA for the CDR3 is TGTGCCAGCAGCGTAGCTGTGGTGGGGCGAGGCACAGATACGCAGTATTTT. The chain links TRBV9 to TRBJ2-3; a weak D match, TRBD1 (5 bases). The V and J ends lost 0 bases and 1 base respectively, with 15 bases between them. This CDR3 contains 17 residues. The germline gives CDR1 SGDLS, CDR2 YYNGEE.

This chain joins TRBV29-1 and TRBJ2-5; the D is unclear. This CDR3 has 10 amino acids. V was clipped by 6 bases and J by 3 bases, with 5 bases between them. The germline CDR1 and CDR2 sequences are SQVTM and ANQGSEA. The CDR3 region has the DNA TGCAGCGTGTTAAAAGAGACCCAGTACTTC. Protein product: CSVLKETQYF.

V is TRBV7-9 and J is TRBJ2-7; 9 nucleotides align to TRBD1. Trimming cost V 5 bases and J 4 bases; bases outside gene matches: 9. The length of the CDR3 is 15 residues. Germline assignment: CDR1 SEHNR and CDR2 FQNEAQ (reference sequence). DNA for the CDR3: TGTGCCAGCAGCCGATCCGGGACAGGGCTTTACGAGCAGTACTTC. Translation: CASSRSGTGLYEQYF.

The rearrangement uses TRBV15 and TRBJ1-3; weak D call: TRBD1 (5 bases). This CDR3 comprises 16 residues. Germline lookup yields CDR1 LNHNV and CDR2 YYDKDF (reference sequence). The germline V and J ends were trimmed by 3 bases and 3 bases, with 15 bases remaining between them. CDR3 nucleotides: TGTGCCACCAGCAGTGATCGGGGGACTTATGGAAACACCATATATTTT. The encoded protein is CATSSDRGTYGNTIYF. The whole variable domain, filled in from reference TRBV15 and TRBJ1-3, reads DAMVIQNPRYQVTQFGKPVTLSCSQTLNHNVMYWYQQKSSQAPKLLFHYYDKDFNNEADTPDNFQSRRPNTSFCFLDIRSPGLGDTAMYLCATSSDRGTYGNTIYFGEGSWLTVV.

The chain carries TRBV9 and TRBJ2-7; 8 nucleotides line up with TRBD2. The germline gives CDR1 SGDLS, CDR2 YYNGEE. The CDR3 is 17 residues long. V lost 4 bases, J lost 0 bases, and 12 bases stayed unmatched. CDR3: CASSYPSERENSYEQYF. The CDR3 DNA reads as TGTGCCAGCAGCTACCCTTCGGAGCGGGAGAACTCCTACGAGCAGTACTTC.

Regarding this clone: The same CDR3 arises from other DNA sequences in this sample as well. This rearrangement joins TRBV11-3 to TRBJ2-7, with D perhaps matching TRBD2 (5 bases). The germline gives CDR1 SGHNT, CDR2 YENEEA. The length of the CDR3 is 13 residues. V lost 0 bases, J lost 4 bases, and 7 bases lay in between. CDR3 amino acids: CASSLDGGYEQYF. The CDR3 bases are TGTGCCAGCAGCTTAGATGGCGGGTACGAGCAGTACTTC.

A few counts support this clone. This chain links TRBV5-1 with TRBJ1-4, with 7 positions matching TRBD1. After removal of 4 bases from V and 6 bases from J, the junction contained 9 bases not matched to a gene. Germline V gene data show CDR1 as SGHRS and CDR2 as YFSETQ. The CDR3 has 15 amino acids. Here the CDR3 reads CASSPTGTAYEKLFF. CDR3 DNA: TGCGCCAGCAGCCCGACGGGGACAGCCTATGAAAAACTGTTTTTT.

This chain links TRBV7-6 with TRBJ1-2; weak D call: TRBD1 (6 bases). CDR1 SGHVS and CDR2 FNYEAQ come from the germline V gene. Trimming removed 5 bases from V and 5 bases from J, with 15 bases in between. CDR3 length: 14 residues. CDR3 loop: CASSAAGDPYGYTF. CDR3 nucleotides: TGTGCCAGCAGCGCCGCAGGGGACCCTTATGGCTACACCTTC.

The rearrangement uses TRBV6-5 and TRBJ2-7; a weak D match, TRBD2 (5 bases). The CDR3 has 15 residues. The V gene lost 0 bases and the J gene lost 3 bases, with 12 bases spanning the gap. CDR1 is MNHEY and CDR2 is SVGAGI in the germline V gene. The CDR3 DNA reads TGTGCCAGCAGTTACTCCCGGGTCGGGGACTACGAGCAGTACTTC. This codes for CASSYSRVGDYEQYF.

To note about this clone: The identical CDR3 is also encoded by other nucleotide sequences in the sample. This chain links TRBV9 with TRBJ2-1; 8 bases fit TRBD2. This CDR3 is 15 amino acids long. V lost 1 base and J lost 2; bases outside the gene matches: 2. CDR1 is SGDLS and CDR2 is YYNGEE in the germline V gene. In DNA, the CDR3 is TGTGCCAGCAGCGTAAGCGGGGGTCCCTACAATGAGCAGTTCTTC. Protein product: CASSVSGGPYNEQFF.

The rearrangement uses TRBV28 and TRBJ1-5; no firm D call. This CDR3 contains 13 residues. Trimming stripped 4 bases from V and 7 bases from J, with 11 bases between. Germline values: CDR1 MDHEN, CDR2 SYDVKM. The CDR3 reads CASSSGFTQPQHF. CDR3 nucleotide sequence: TGTGCCAGCAGTTCCGGGTTTACGCAGCCCCAGCATTTT.

V gene TRBV5-8 combines with J gene TRBJ2-2, with 7 positions matching TRBD1. The CDR3 has 15 amino acids. Germline V gene data show CDR1 as SGHTS and CDR2 as YDEGEE. The J segment lost 4 bases and the V segment lost 4 bases, leaving 7 bases of the junction unmatched. The CDR3 sequence is CASSKPGQITGELFF. In nucleotides, the CDR3 is TGTGCCAGCAGCAAGCCGGGACAGATCACCGGGGAGCTGTTTTTT.

This clone was recorded a few times. V gene TRBV19 combines with J gene TRBJ2-2; D is uncertain. V dropped 8 bases and J dropped 6 bases, with 10 bases sitting between them. CDR1 and CDR2 (germline): LNHDA, SQIVND (reference sequence). The CDR3 loop spans 12 amino acids. The DNA for the CDR3 is TGTGCCAGTGGTCAACTCGCCGGGGAGCTGTTTTTT. The encoded protein is CASGQLAGELFF.

A remark on this clone: The junction shows a germline mismatch at one end, possibly a read error. Other DNA sequences within the sample encode an identical CDR3. The chain couples TRBV28 to TRBJ2-7; D is possibly TRBD2 (5 bases). The length of the CDR3 is 16 residues. CDR1 and CDR2 (germline): MDHEN, SYDVKM. DNA of the CDR3: TGTGCCAGCAGTTTAGTCTTCAGAGGGAGCTCCTATGAGCAGTACTTC. Its translation: CASSLVFRGSSYEQYF.